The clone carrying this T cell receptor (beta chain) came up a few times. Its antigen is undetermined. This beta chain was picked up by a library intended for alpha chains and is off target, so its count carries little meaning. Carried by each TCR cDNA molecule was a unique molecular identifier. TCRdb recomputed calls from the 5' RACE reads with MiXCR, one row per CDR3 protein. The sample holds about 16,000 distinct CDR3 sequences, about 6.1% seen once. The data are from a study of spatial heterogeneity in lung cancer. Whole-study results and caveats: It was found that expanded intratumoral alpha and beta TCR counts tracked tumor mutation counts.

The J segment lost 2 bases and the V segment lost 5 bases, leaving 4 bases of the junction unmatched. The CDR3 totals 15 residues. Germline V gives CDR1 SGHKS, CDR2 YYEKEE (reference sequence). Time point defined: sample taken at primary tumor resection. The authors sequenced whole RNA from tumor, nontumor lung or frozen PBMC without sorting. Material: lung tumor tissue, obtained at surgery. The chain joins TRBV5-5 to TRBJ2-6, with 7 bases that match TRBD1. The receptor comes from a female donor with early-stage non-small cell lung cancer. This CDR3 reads CASRRGTAGANVLTF. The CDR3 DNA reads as TGTGCCAGCAGACGAGGGACAGCTGGGGCCAACGTCCTGACTTTC. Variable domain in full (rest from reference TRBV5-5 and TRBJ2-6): DAGVTQSPTHLIKTRGQQVTLRCSPISGHKSVSWYQQVLGQGPQFIFQYYEKEERGRGNFPDRFSARQFPNYSSELNVNALLLGDSALYLCASRRGTAGANVLTFGAGSRLTVL.